This is a list of T cell receptor beta chains from one sample in a study of blood T cells in healthy people across ages. TCRdb re-derived calls from the 5' RACE reads in MiXCR, one entry per CDR3 protein. The profile covers about 670,000 distinct CDR3 sequences, with roughly half appearing a single time and roughly 13% taken by the ten largest. The sequencing input was blood. These receptors came from a woman older than 75 in good health. CDR3s include the opening cysteine and the closing phenylalanine or tryptophan. D genes are given only for firm matches. Clone size is shown for a subset of rows, as once, few, many or a class of expanded clone.

V gene: TRBV25-1; D gene: TRBD1; clone size: NA; J gene: TRBJ2-5; CDR3 protein: CARHDRGAGYF; CDR3 DNA: TGTGCCAGACACGACAGGGGCGCGGGGTACTTC
V gene: TRBV6-5; D gene: TRBD1; clone size: few; J gene: TRBJ2-3; CDR3 protein: CASSPGDRILTDTQYF; CDR3 DNA: TGTGCCAGCAGTCCCGGGGACAGAATCTTAACGGATACGCAGTATTTT
V gene: TRBV20-1; D gene: NA; clone size: NA; J gene: TRBJ1-1; CDR3 protein: CSARDGGLNTEAFF; CDR3 DNA: TGCAGTGCTAGAGATGGGGGCCTGAACACTGAAGCTTTCTTT
V gene: TRBV4-1; D gene: TRBD1; clone size: NA; J gene: TRBJ2-7; CDR3 protein: CASSQGDNADRRNEQYF; CDR3 DNA: TGCGCCAGCAGCCAAGGAGATAATGCGGACAGGCGGAACGAGCAGTACTTC
V gene: TRBV9; D gene: TRBD1; clone size: NA; J gene: TRBJ2-7; CDR3 protein: CASSVFPGQGGEQYF; CDR3 DNA: TGTGCCAGCAGCGTCTTCCCGGGACAGGGTGGCGAGCAGTACTTC
V gene: TRBV12-3/TRBV12-4; D gene: TRBD2; clone size: NA; J gene: TRBJ2-3; CDR3 protein: CASINSGGPDTQYF; CDR3 DNA: TGTGCCAGCATCAACAGCGGGGGTCCAGATACGCAGTATTTT
V gene: TRBV20-1; D gene: TRBD2; clone size: NA; J gene: TRBJ2-1; CDR3 protein: CSARTTSGPYNEQFF; CDR3 DNA: TGCAGTGCTAGAACTACTAGCGGCCCTTACAATGAGCAGTTCTTC
V gene: TRBV28; D gene: NA; clone size: NA; J gene: TRBJ1-2; CDR3 protein: CASRRGTQAGYGYTF; CDR3 DNA: TGTGCCAGCAGACGAGGGACTCAGGCCGGATATGGCTACACCTTC
V gene: TRBV13; D gene: NA; clone size: NA; J gene: TRBJ2-7; CDR3 protein: CASSSRRVLAYEQYF; CDR3 DNA: TGTGCCAGCAGCTCCCGAAGGGTCCTCGCCTACGAGCAGTACTTC
V gene: TRBV7-8; D gene: NA; clone size: once; J gene: TRBJ2-5; CDR3 protein: CASSLGLVAGLQETQYF; CDR3 DNA: TGTGCCAGCAGCTTAGGTCTGGTGGCAGGTCTACAAGAGACCCAGTACTTC
V gene: TRBV7-2; D gene: NA; clone size: NA; J gene: TRBJ1-1; CDR3 protein: CASSWMGSEAFF; CDR3 DNA: TGTGCCAGCAGCTGGATGGGGAGTGAAGCTTTCTTT
V gene: TRBV5-1; D gene: TRBD1; clone size: NA; J gene: TRBJ1-2; CDR3 protein: CASKPGQGNFESDTF; CDR3 DNA: TGCGCCAGCAAGCCTGGACAGGGGAATTTTGAGAGCGACACCTTC
V gene: TRBV20-1; D gene: NA; clone size: few; J gene: TRBJ2-6; CDR3 protein: CSASTGGRRSGANVLTF; CDR3 DNA: TGCAGTGCTAGTACCGGAGGCCGCCGATCTGGGGCCAACGTCCTGACTTTC
V gene: TRBV5-1; D gene: TRBD1; clone size: NA; J gene: TRBJ2-5; CDR3 protein: CASSFNIQGETQYF; CDR3 DNA: TGCGCCAGCAGCTTCAACATACAGGGGGAGACCCAGTACTTC
V gene: TRBV7-9; D gene: NA; clone size: few; J gene: TRBJ1-5; CDR3 protein: CASSYMVGQPQHF; CDR3 DNA: TGTGCCAGCAGCTATATGGTGGGTCAGCCCCAGCATTTT
V gene: TRBV4-3; D gene: NA; clone size: NA; J gene: TRBJ2-7; CDR3 protein: CASSQESIRDHPYEQYF; CDR3 DNA: TGCGCCAGCAGCCAAGAATCGATCCGGGACCACCCCTACGAGCAGTACTTC
V gene: TRBV9; D gene: NA; clone size: NA; J gene: TRBJ2-3; CDR3 protein: CASSAKRGRTDTQYF; CDR3 DNA: TGTGCCAGCAGCGCCAAACGGGGGAGGACAGATACGCAGTATTTT
V gene: TRBV18; D gene: NA; clone size: NA; J gene: TRBJ1-2; CDR3 protein: CASSPLEQGNGYTF; CDR3 DNA: TGTGCCAGCTCACCACTAGAACAGGGTAATGGCTACACCTTC